This is a list of T cell receptor beta chains from one sample in a study of shared clonotypes between healthy human individuals. TCRdb's table, derived via immunoSEQ multiplex PCR, lists solely in-frame clones and lacks some. Counted here are approximately 2.3 million clones, about 92% occurring once; the ten biggest clones make up 0.35% to 0.45%. The sequencing input was naive CD4+ T cells from PBMCs. All receptors derive from a man in his late teens or twenties in good health. Some clones in this sample may be carry-over from other donors' samples. CDR3s include the opening cysteine and the closing phenylalanine or tryptophan. The order of the fields is J gene, clone size, D gene, V gene, CDR3 DNA, CDR3 protein. The D gene is left open where the match is weak. A clone size is listed for some rows: how often the clone was seen (once, few, many), or a class if it is expanded.

TRBJ1-2,-,-,TRBV5-1,TGCGCCAGCAGATCAGCAGGCCCAATGGATGGCTACACCTTC,CASRSAGPMDGYTF
TRBJ2-7,-,-,TRBV20-1,TGCAGTGCTGGTACCGCCCCCGGGGCGTTC,CSAGTAPGAF
TRBJ2-1,-,-,TRBV7-3,TGTGCCAGCAGCTTAAGGTGGCAGGGGTACAATGAGCAGTTCTTC,CASSLRWQGYNEQFF
TRBJ1-2,-,-,TRBV5-6,TGTGCCAGCAGCTGGGTCTGGGGAGGGGATGGCTACACCTTC,CASSWVWGGDGYTF
TRBJ1-1,-,-,TRBV15,TGTGCCACCAGCAGCCTGACAGTGAACACTGAAGCTTTCTTT,CATSSLTVNTEAFF
TRBJ1-5,-,-,TRBV15,TGTGCCACCAGCAGAGTTGGTCAGCCCCAGCATTTT,CATSRVGQPQHF
TRBJ1-5,-,-,TRBV28,TGTGCCAGCAGCCCTATGGGCACCACAAATCAGCCCCAGCATTTT,CASSPMGTTNQPQHF
TRBJ2-7,-,TRBD2,TRBV18,TGTGCCAGCTCTATACTAGCGGGAGATAACGAGCAGTACTTC,CASSILAGDNEQYF
TRBJ1-1,-,-,TRBV27,TGTGCCAGCAGTTCCTCCGGAACCCCTATGAACACTGAAGCTTTCTTT,CASSSSGTPMNTEAFF
TRBJ2-7,-,TRBD2,TRBV7-2,TGTGCCAGCAGCTGGAAACTAGCGGGACCCTTACACTTCTCCTACGAGCAGTACTTC,CASSWKLAGPLHFSYEQYF
TRBJ1-2,once,TRBD1,TRBV27,TGTGCCAGCAAGAGACAGGGCGCTACCTATGGCTACACCTTC,CASKRQGATYGYTF
TRBJ2-5,-,-,TRBV10-2,TGCGCCTCTGGGGGCTTCCAAGAGACCCAGTACTTC,CASGGFQETQYF
TRBJ2-2,-,TRBD2,TRBV18,TGTGCCAGCTCACTTGGACTAGCGGGCACCGGGGAGCTGTTTTTT,CASSLGLAGTGELFF
TRBJ2-1,-,TRBD2,TRBV5-1,TGCGCCAGCAGCTTGCGAGCGGGAGTGGGCAATGAGCAGTTCTTC,CASSLRAGVGNEQFF
TRBJ1-1,-,-,TRBV28,TGTGCCAGCAGTTTACAAGGACCTAATGAAGCTTTCTTT,CASSLQGPNEAFF
TRBJ2-1,-,-,TRBV7-6,TGTGCCAGCAGCTTAGGACATTCTCGCTACAATGAGCAGTTCTTC,CASSLGHSRYNEQFF
TRBJ2-3,-,-,TRBV19,TGTGCCAGTAGAACCAGGGGCTCGAGAGATACGCAGTATTTT,CASRTRGSRDTQYF
TRBJ2-5,-,-,TRBV19,TGTGCCAGTAGTATTTCTGGTCCATTCGGGACCCAGTACTTC,CASSISGPFGTQYF
TRBJ1-4,few,-,TRBV30,TGTGCCTGGAGTGTGGGAAGACCGGATGGAAAACTGTTTTTT,CAWSVGRPDGKLFF
TRBJ1-3,-,-,TRBV28,TGTGCCAGCATCCAGGTGAAGGGAAACACCATATATTTT,CASIQVKGNTIYF
TRBJ2-1,-,TRBD2,TRBV7-3,TGTGCCAGCAGCTTAGAGCCTAGCGGGAGCTCCTACAATGAGCAGTTCTTC,CASSLEPSGSSYNEQFF
TRBJ2-5,-,-,TRBV5-5,TGTGCCAGCAGCTTGAATGTGGGAGTACAAGAGACCCAGTACTTC,CASSLNVGVQETQYF
TRBJ2-7,-,-,TRBV10-3,TGTGCCATCAGTGATAGTCAGAGCTCCTACGAGCAGTACTTC,CAISDSQSSYEQYF
TRBJ1-5,-,TRBD1,TRBV7-2,TGTGCCAGCAGCATAAGACAGGGGAGTCAGCCCCAGCATTTT,CASSIRQGSQPQHF
TRBJ1-2,-,-,TRBV4-3,TGCGCCAGCAGCCAGGAGGAGGGGTTCGGATATGGCTACACCTTC,CASSQEEGFGYGYTF
TRBJ2-6,-,-,TRBV7-3,TGTGCCAGCAGCCTCCCTGGGGCCAACGTCCTGACTTTC,CASSLPGANVLTF
TRBJ2-7,-,-,TRBV18,TGTGCCAGCTCACCACCAGGAGGGGGATCCTACGAGCAGTACTTC,CASSPPGGGSYEQYF
TRBJ1-2,-,-,TRBV13,TGTGCCAGCAGCTTAGGCCGAGGGTCTTCTAACTATGGCTACACCTTC,CASSLGRGSSNYGYTF
TRBJ1-1,few,-,TRBV7-9,TGTGCCAGCAGCTGGGGGACGGGCGGCACTGAAGCTTTCTTT,CASSWGTGGTEAFF
TRBJ1-4,-,-,TRBV4-3,TGCGCCAGCAGCCAAGCTTCGAGGGTGGGTGAAAAACTGTTTTTT,CASSQASRVGEKLFF
TRBJ1-4,-,TRBD1,TRBV5-4,TGTGCCAGCAGTCAAGGGGCAGGGGGCCGCCAGTGGGAAAAACTGTTTTTT,CASSQGAGGRQWEKLFF
TRBJ2-2,-,TRBD2,TRBV4-1,TGCGCCAGCAGCCAAGCTCGGGGGGGGCAGGACACCGGGGAGCTGTTTTTT,CASSQARGGQDTGELFF
TRBJ2-3,-,TRBD2,TRBV5-1,TGCGCCAGCAGCGAACCCAAGCGGGGAAGCACAGATACGCAGTATTTT,CASSEPKRGSTDTQYF
TRBJ2-5,-,-,TRBV27,TGTGCCAGCAGTTTTGAGGCGTCCGAGACCCAGTACTTC,CASSFEASETQYF
TRBJ2-3,-,TRBD2,TRBV10-3,TGTGCCATCAAGCGGGAGCCAGATACGCAGTATTTT,CAIKREPDTQYF
TRBJ2-6,-,TRBD1,TRBV7-9,TGTGCCAGCAGCTCGGACAGGCCTGGGGCCAACGTCCTGACTTTC,CASSSDRPGANVLTF
TRBJ2-1,-,-,TRBV25-1,TGTGCCAGCAGTGAATCCGAACCCCAGGGAGCCTACAATGAGCAGTTCTTC,CASSESEPQGAYNEQFF
TRBJ2-7,once,-,TRBV4-2,TGTGCCAGCAGCCAAGATGGAGCCCGCGCGTACTTC,CASSQDGARAYF
TRBJ1-5,-,-,TRBV6-5,TGTGCCAGCAGTTCCCGTAGGCAGGGGAATCAGCCCCAGCATTTT,CASSSRRQGNQPQHF
TRBJ1-2,-,-,TRBV27,TGTGCCAGCAGTCTAAGGGACTCCGCGGCCTATGGCTACACCTTC,CASSLRDSAAYGYTF
TRBJ2-1,-,-,TRBV5-1,TGCGCCAGCAGCTTTATTTCCCGGGAAGAGCAGTTCTTC,CASSFISREEQFF
TRBJ2-3,-,-,TRBV6-1,TGTGCCAGCAGCTACGTCGGGGAGGCGGATACGCAGTATTTT,CASSYVGEADTQYF
TRBJ1-5,-,-,TRBV28,TGTGCCAGCAGTCCAGCTAGGGGGTACTCTAGCAATCAGCCCCAGCATTTT,CASSPARGYSSNQPQHF
TRBJ2-5,-,TRBD2,TRBV7-2,TGTGCCAGCAGCTCTATAGCGGGTTACCAAGAGACCCAGTACTTC,CASSSIAGYQETQYF
TRBJ2-1,-,-,TRBV7-2,TGTGCCAGCAGCTTTGAGGGTACAGTGGTGAATGAGCAGTTCTTC,CASSFEGTVVNEQFF
TRBJ1-5,-,-,TRBV7-9,TGTGCCAGCAGCTTTGAAGGAAATCAGCCCCAGCATTTT,CASSFEGNQPQHF
TRBJ1-3,-,-,TRBV30,TGTGCCTGGGGGAGGGAATTTGGAAACACCATATATTTT,CAWGREFGNTIYF
TRBJ1-1,-,-,TRBV11-2,TGTGCCAGCAGCGCAAACATGAACACTGAAGCTTTCTTT,CASSANMNTEAFF
TRBJ2-7,-,-,TRBV28,TGTGCCAGCATGAGGGGGGATTCCTACGAGCAGTACTTC,CASMRGDSYEQYF
TRBJ1-6,-,-,TRBV4-2,TGTGCCAGCAGCCAAGTCGTAGCCTCCTATAATTCACCCCTCCACTTT,CASSQVVASYNSPLHF
TRBJ1-3,-,TRBD1,TRBV9,TGTGCCAGCAGCGACCGGGACAGGGGTTCCGGAAACACCATATATTTT,CASSDRDRGSGNTIYF
TRBJ2-7,-,-,TRBV7-9,TGTGCCAGCAGCATCTTCTACGAGCAGTACTTC,CASSIFYEQYF
TRBJ2-7,once,TRBD2,TRBV27,TGTGCCAGCAGTCCTCGGGGGGGAGAGCAGTACTTC,CASSPRGGEQYF
TRBJ2-7,-,-,TRBV28,TGTGCCAGCATTACAGGGTTCTCTTCTCCCTACGAGCAGTACTTC,CASITGFSSPYEQYF
TRBJ1-1,-,-,TRBV7-2,TGTGCCAGCAGCCCCCGAGGGTCAGGGAGTCAAGCTACTGAAGCTTTCTTT,CASSPRGSGSQATEAFF
TRBJ2-1,-,-,TRBV2,TGTGCCAGCAGTGACCAGGGTGAGCAGTTCTTC,CASSDQGEQFF
TRBJ2-7,once,TRBD1,TRBV15,TGTGCCACCAGCAGAGTAGGAAGGACAGGGGGCAGGGAGCAGTACTTC,CATSRVGRTGGREQYF